This TCR beta chain was found in a study of beta chain features in type 1 diabetes (dated by TCRdb to between 2017 and 2018). For the study in its entirety: No differences in mean age, gender distribution, total cell number or subset yield were found between patients and healthy donors. A total of around 110,000,000 sorted cells were examined across all samples, and RNA yield correlated strongly with the number of cells per subset. The study compared TCRB repertoires of sorted circulating CD4+ T cell subsets between recently diagnosed type 1 diabetes patients and matched healthy donors. Whereas all 28 donors provided naive and central memory subsets, regulatory and stem cell-like memory subsets were isolated from just 8 patients and about eight healthy donors. What the authors observed across the whole study: Because the HLA sub-analyses included only small numbers of individuals, any influence of HLA type on TCRB rearrangement was left unresolved. Fewer insertions and more nucleotide deletions at VDJ recombination sites were observed in patients with type 1 diabetes, implying thymic rearrangement abnormalities. Because cDNA was sequenced instead of genomic DNA, highly expressing activated cells could be over-represented, though the groups showed no difference in activation or CD3 levels. In all four CD4+ subsets, TCRB CDR3 length was moderately but significantly shorter in type 1 diabetes patients. PCR might favor shorter templates, but patient and control samples were amplified and corrected together, so any skew would affect both groups equally. Naive, central memory and regulatory TCRB repertoires appeared more similar among patients than among healthy donors.

Its CDR3 holds 16 amino acids, cysteine through phenylalanine. Here the CDR3 DNA is all that survives: 48 bases in frame from base 1. Between the V and J ends, shortened by 0 bases and 8 bases respectively, the junction contains 18 bases. Taken from the germline V gene, the CDR1 and CDR2 loops are SGHRS and YFSETQ. Details on this clone: What antigen it recognizes has not been identified. Per-nucleotide qualities are absent, and no much larger clonotype sits a single base away.

The entire amount of isolated RNA was reverse transcribed using the High Capacity cDNA Reverse Transcription Kit, so the sequenced TCRB transcripts were expressed ones. Deep immunoSEQ sequencing was performed on naive, central memory and regulatory T cell samples, with an average of roughly 3.3 million total reads per sample. Sorted cells were lysed in RLT buffer and RNA was extracted with DNase-treated RNeasy Micro or Mini kits, depending on cell number. To prevent cross-contamination, every cell subset was processed on its own, while patient and healthy donor samples were processed together. The immunoSEQ multiplex PCR was used to amplify TCRB sequences from cDNA, yielding 87-bp fragments that span the CDR3 region. Sequencing of the amplicons was performed on the Illumina HiSeq platform. Per the original workflow: PCR bias was computationally corrected using synthetic template baselines, reads within Hamming distance 2 were collapsed, and singletons that could not be merged were discarded. Reads were aligned to IMGT to assign V, D and J genes, CDR3 length, and insertions or deletions at six rearrangement sites. Within each subset, clonotype counts were normalized to sorted cell number, and only after that were true diversity and Gini coefficients computed with the tcR R package. Repertoire sharing was quantified using the overlap coefficient calculated on TCRB nucleotide sequences. As a proxy for the pre-selection repertoire, out-of-frame TCRB sequences from naive cells were analyzed. TCRdb holds this immuneACCESS table with in-frame rearrangements only. Some clones are missing; in checked studies, unresolved V genes explain under half, and the rest has no known cause. Clone size and V and J calls were adopted from that table, with D and trimming inferred from the DNA. Recorded for this sample are under 900,000 clones; 15% to 20% of them occurred a single time. The ten largest clones take up 0.023% of the sample.

A single peripheral blood draw of about 116 mL on average was collected from each donor into heparinised tubes. Naive, central memory, regulatory and stem cell-like memory CD4+ T cells were sorted on a BD FACSAria II using a panel including CD45RO, CCR7, CD25, CD127, CD95 and CD27. A purity above 95% was achieved for all sorted populations. PBMCs were separated immediately by Lymphoprep density gradient centrifugation and were stained directly, without being cultured. Samples were stained and sorted in pairs, with one healthy donor and one patient per experiment, so that batch effects were minimized.

The clonotype was recovered from a woman aged 18 to 35 in good health. The V gene is TRBV5-1 and the J gene is TRBJ2-4; a weak D assignment points to TRBD2 (5 bases agree). Sequencing used naive CD4+ T cells from blood. The sample's cell subset or site, from its label and the paper: true naive CD4+ T cells. The bases are TGCGCCAGCAGCTTGGCTCGCCTAGAACTAGGGTACATTCAGTACTTC. It specifies CASSLARLELGYIQYF.